The 8 T cell receptor beta chains reported below all come from one sample, sequenced in a study of OX40 agonist ivuxolimab in advanced cancers. TCRdb keeps only in-frame clones here, not all; method: immunoSEQ multiplex PCR. Among roughly 70,000 clones listed, 80% to 90% were seen once. Sequences were derived from CD4+ or CD8+ T cells sorted from blood, sampled in a trial of the OX40 agonist ivuxolimab. The receptors come from an adult with an advanced solid tumor such as melanoma, head and neck, liver or kidney cancer.

The chain is built from TRBV11-3 and TRBJ2-7; 7 bases are shared with TRBD2. Germline lookup yields CDR1 SGHNT and CDR2 YENEEA. The CDR3 loop spans 15 amino acids. Trimming at V came to 3 bases and at J to 6 bases, leaving 11 bases not matched to a gene. For the CDR3, the DNA is TGTGCCAGCAGCTTCTCCGGGACTGGCGGGGGCGAGCAGTACTTC. It is translated as CASSFSGTGGGEQYF.

This rearrangement joins TRBV29-1 to TRBJ2-1; D may be TRBD1 (5 bases). The CDR3 is made up of 13 amino acids. The V gene's germline CDR1 is SQVTM and CDR2 ANQGSEA. CDR3 in amino acids: CTTASGNGNEQFF. The CDR3 coding sequence is TGCACAACGGCCTCAGGGAACGGAAATGAGCAGTTCTTC.

The chain combines TRBV7-3 with TRBJ2-5; 9 nucleotides agree with TRBD1. Germline V gene lookup returns CDR1 SGHTA and CDR2 FQGTGA. V lost 5 bases, J lost 2 bases, and 6 bases stayed unmatched. The CDR3 consists of 15 residues. The CDR3 DNA is TGTGCCAGCAGCAAGGACAGGGGTGAACAAGAGACCCAGTACTTC. It specifies CASSKDRGEQETQYF. Based on the CDR3 plus reference TRBV7-3 and TRBJ2-5, the full variable domain is GAGVSQTPSNKVTEKGKYVELRCDPISGHTALYWYRQSLGQGPEFLIYFQGTGAADDSGLPNDRFFAVRPEGSVSTLKIQRTERGDSAVYLCASSKDRGEQETQYFGPGTRLLVL.

The chain combines TRBV18 with TRBJ1-3; the D is unclear. Trimming shortened V by 8 bases and J by 1 base, and 18 bases separated the two germline ends. Per germline, CDR1 KGHSH and CDR2 LQKENI. This CDR3 has 16 amino acids. The CDR3 spells CASTSEFGVSGNTIYF. CDR3 coding DNA: TGTGCCAGCACCTCGGAATTTGGGGTATCTGGAAACACCATATATTTT.

The chain has TRBV11-2 and TRBJ1-3; D gene unclear. Germline values: CDR1 SGHAT, CDR2 FQNNGV. The V and J ends lost 5 bases and 4 bases respectively, with 3 bases between them. The length of the CDR3 is 11 residues. CDR3 nucleotides: TGTGCCAGCAGCCCGGGAAACACCATATATTTT. This translates into CASSPGNTIYF. Using reference TRBV11-2 and TRBJ1-3 for the parts outside the CDR3, the full variable domain is EAGVAQSPRYKIIEKRQSVAFWCNPISGHATLYWYQQILGQGPKLLIQFQNNGVVDDSQLPKDRFSAERLKGVDSTLKIQPAKLEDSAVYLCASSPGNTIYFGEGSWLTVV.

The chain uses TRBV5-1 and TRBJ2-1; D gene uncertain. CDR1 is SGHRS and CDR2 is YFSETQ in the germline V gene. The germline V and J ends were trimmed by 0 bases and 3 bases, with 7 bases remaining between them. There are 14 residues in the CDR3. This CDR3 reads CASSLEQDYNEQFF. The CDR3 DNA reads as TGCGCCAGCAGCTTGGAACAAGACTACAATGAGCAGTTCTTC. Based on the CDR3 plus reference TRBV5-1 and TRBJ2-1, the full variable domain is KAGVTQTPRYLIKTRGQQVTLSCSPISGHRSVSWYQQTPGQGLQFLFEYFSETQRNKGNFPGRFSGRQFSNSRSEMNVSTLELGDSALYLCASSLEQDYNEQFFGPGTRLTVL.

This clone appeared a few times. The chain uses TRBV5-1 and TRBJ2-7; D is possibly TRBD2 (5 bases). V was shortened by 5 bases and J by 5 bases, with 20 bases between the two germline ends. Germline V lookup: CDR1 SGHRS, CDR2 YFSETQ. The CDR3 extends over 15 amino acids. The CDR3 here is CASRKPLEGGDEQYF. As DNA, the CDR3 is TGCGCCAGCAGAAAACCCTTAGAGGGCGGAGACGAGCAGTACTTC.

This clone was seen just once. The chain uses TRBV7-9 and TRBJ1-2, with D unclear. V dropped 3 bases and J dropped 5 bases, with 10 bases sitting between them. Germline V lookup: CDR1 SEHNR, CDR2 FQNEAQ (reference sequence). The CDR3 has 13 amino acids. CDR3 protein: CASSLAGRYGYTF. The CDR3 DNA follows: TGTGCCAGCAGCTTGGCGGGGAGATATGGCTACACCTTC. Full variable domain (missing parts from reference TRBV7-9 and TRBJ1-2): DTGVSQNPRHKITKRGQNVTFRCDPISEHNRLYWYRQTLGQGPEFLTYFQNEAQLEKSRLLSDRFSAERPKGSFSTLEIQRTEQGDSAMYLCASSLAGRYGYTFGSGTRLTVV.